These T cell receptor beta chains were read from a single sample in a study of OX40 agonist ivuxolimab in advanced cancers. The repertoire was sequenced with immunoSEQ multiplex PCR; TCRdb's copy has only in-frame clones and lacks some. The data hold some 96,000 clones, with just under 85% observed a single time. The sample in question was CD4+ or CD8+ T cells sorted from blood, obtained in a trial of the OX40 agonist ivuxolimab. All receptors derive from an adult with an advanced solid tumor such as melanoma, head and neck, liver or kidney cancer. Each CDR3 is given with its conserved first and last residue. The D gene is left open where the match is weak. Only some rows state a clone size, as once, few, many or a class for expanded clones.

clone size: -; D gene: -; J gene: TRBJ1-2; V gene: TRBV28; CDR3 DNA: TGTGCCAGCAGTTTATCCTCCTCGGGTGCCGACTATGGCTACACCTTC; CDR3 protein: CASSLSSSGADYGYTF
clone size: -; D gene: TRBD2; J gene: TRBJ2-3; V gene: TRBV19; CDR3 DNA: TGTGCCAGTAGTAAGAGCGGGGTTAGCACAGATACGCAGTATTTT; CDR3 protein: CASSKSGVSTDTQYF
clone size: -; D gene: -; J gene: TRBJ1-6; V gene: TRBV28; CDR3 DNA: TGTGCCAGCGCCGGACAGCCATATAATTCACCCCTCCACTTT; CDR3 protein: CASAGQPYNSPLHF
clone size: once; D gene: TRBD1; J gene: TRBJ1-2; V gene: TRBV5-4; CDR3 DNA: TGTGCCAGCAGCTTTGACAGGGGCTATGGCTACACCTTC; CDR3 protein: CASSFDRGYGYTF
clone size: -; D gene: -; J gene: TRBJ2-7; V gene: TRBV28; CDR3 DNA: TGTGCCAGCAGTTTTCATGGATTGACCTACGAGCAGTACTTC; CDR3 protein: CASSFHGLTYEQYF
clone size: once; D gene: TRBD1; J gene: TRBJ2-7; V gene: TRBV11-2; CDR3 DNA: TGTGCCAGCAGCTTAGGACAGGGGGCGTTCGAGCAGTACTTC; CDR3 protein: CASSLGQGAFEQYF
clone size: -; D gene: TRBD2; J gene: TRBJ2-4; V gene: TRBV28; CDR3 DNA: TGTGCCAGCAGTTTTAGCGGGACCTCCAAAAACATTCAGTACTTC; CDR3 protein: CASSFSGTSKNIQYF
clone size: -; D gene: -; J gene: TRBJ2-3; V gene: TRBV7-3; CDR3 DNA: TGTGCCAGCAGCTTAAATCCCAACCCCTGGGATACGCAGTATTTT; CDR3 protein: CASSLNPNPWDTQYF
clone size: -; D gene: TRBD2; J gene: TRBJ2-7; V gene: TRBV27; CDR3 DNA: TGTGCCAGCAGTTCCGGGACTACCCCTCACGAGCAGTACTTC; CDR3 protein: CASSSGTTPHEQYF
clone size: -; D gene: -; J gene: TRBJ1-1; V gene: TRBV14; CDR3 DNA: TGTGCCAGCAGCCAAGATGGAAGGTTCTGGAACACTGAAGCTTTCTTT; CDR3 protein: CASSQDGRFWNTEAFF
clone size: -; D gene: TRBD1; J gene: TRBJ2-1; V gene: TRBV7-9; CDR3 DNA: TGTGCCAGCAGCTCCATCCGGGACAGATACAATGAGCAGTTCTTC; CDR3 protein: CASSSIRDRYNEQFF
clone size: once; D gene: TRBD2; J gene: TRBJ2-7; V gene: TRBV4-3; CDR3 DNA: TGCGCCAGCAGCCAAGATGCGGGAGGGTCGTACGAGCAGTACTTC; CDR3 protein: CASSQDAGGSYEQYF
clone size: -; D gene: -; J gene: TRBJ2-2; V gene: TRBV12-2; CDR3 DNA: TGTGCAAGTCGCCCCCCGGTTACGGCTACCGGGGAGCTGTTTTTT; CDR3 protein: CASRPPVTATGELFF
clone size: -; D gene: TRBD2; J gene: TRBJ2-7; V gene: TRBV19; CDR3 DNA: TGTGCCAGTAGTCGTGCAGGCGGCGGGGGATCAGTTGAGCAGTACTTC; CDR3 protein: CASSRAGGGGSVEQYF
clone size: -; D gene: -; J gene: TRBJ1-2; V gene: TRBV6-1; CDR3 DNA: TGTGCCAGCCGGCAGGGTGACGGCTACACCTTC; CDR3 protein: CASRQGDGYTF
clone size: -; D gene: -; J gene: TRBJ1-4; V gene: TRBV5-5; CDR3 DNA: TGTGCCAGCAGCTCGGGGCTTTTAGGTGAAAAACTGTTTTTT; CDR3 protein: CASSSGLLGEKLFF
clone size: -; D gene: TRBD1; J gene: TRBJ2-2; V gene: TRBV7-6; CDR3 DNA: TGTGCCAGCAGCTTAAGGGGACAGGGGCCCCTCGGGGCCGGGGAGCTGTTTTTT; CDR3 protein: CASSLRGQGPLGAGELFF
clone size: -; D gene: -; J gene: TRBJ2-7; V gene: TRBV5-1; CDR3 DNA: TGCGCCAGCAGCTCGACCCAAACCTACGAGCAGTACTTC; CDR3 protein: CASSSTQTYEQYF
clone size: -; D gene: TRBD1; J gene: TRBJ1-6; V gene: TRBV7-9; CDR3 DNA: TGTGCCAGCAGCTTAGTCTCGCAGGGGGAATCACCCCTCCACTTT; CDR3 protein: CASSLVSQGESPLHF
clone size: -; D gene: TRBD2; J gene: TRBJ2-5; V gene: TRBV7-9; CDR3 DNA: TGTGCCAGCAGCTTAGTAGGGACTAGCGGAGAGACCCAGTACTTC; CDR3 protein: CASSLVGTSGETQYF
clone size: -; D gene: -; J gene: TRBJ2-5; V gene: TRBV11-1; CDR3 DNA: TGTGCCAGCAGCTTAGACAGGTCTCTGGGGACCCAGTACTTC; CDR3 protein: CASSLDRSLGTQYF
clone size: -; D gene: -; J gene: TRBJ1-5; V gene: TRBV18; CDR3 DNA: TGTGCCAGCTCACCTGACCTAGATCAGCCCCAGCATTTT; CDR3 protein: CASSPDLDQPQHF
clone size: -; D gene: -; J gene: TRBJ1-2; V gene: TRBV20-1; CDR3 DNA: TGCAGTGCTACAGGATTCTATGGCTACACCTTC; CDR3 protein: CSATGFYGYTF
clone size: -; D gene: -; J gene: TRBJ2-1; V gene: TRBV30; CDR3 DNA: TGTGCCTGGAGTGTACTTGGGGTTGGTGAGCAGTTCTTC; CDR3 protein: CAWSVLGVGEQFF
clone size: few; D gene: -; J gene: TRBJ2-2; V gene: TRBV28; CDR3 DNA: TGTGCCAGCAGGAAACGGGCCGGGGAGCTGTTTTTT; CDR3 protein: CASRKRAGELFF
clone size: few; D gene: -; J gene: TRBJ2-4; V gene: TRBV14; CDR3 DNA: TGTGCCAGCAGCCAAGTTAAACTAGCCAAAAACATTCAGTACTTC; CDR3 protein: CASSQVKLAKNIQYF
clone size: -; D gene: TRBD1; J gene: TRBJ2-1; V gene: TRBV5-4; CDR3 DNA: TGTGCCAGCAGCTTTAAACAGGGGCAAGTCAATGAGCAGTTCTTC; CDR3 protein: CASSFKQGQVNEQFF
clone size: -; D gene: TRBD2; J gene: TRBJ2-3; V gene: TRBV7-9; CDR3 DNA: TGTGCCAGCAGCTTAGAGGTAGCGGGGGGTTCAGATACGCAGTATTTT; CDR3 protein: CASSLEVAGGSDTQYF
clone size: -; D gene: -; J gene: TRBJ1-4; V gene: TRBV6-5; CDR3 DNA: TGTGCCAGCAGTAGGGGGGGGGATGGTGAAAAACTGTTTTTT; CDR3 protein: CASSRGGDGEKLFF
clone size: -; D gene: -; J gene: TRBJ2-1; V gene: TRBV5-5; CDR3 DNA: TGTGCCAGCAGCTTGGTGGGAAGTTCCTACAATGAGCAGTTCTTC; CDR3 protein: CASSLVGSSYNEQFF
clone size: once; D gene: TRBD1; J gene: TRBJ2-1; V gene: TRBV12-5; CDR3 DNA: TGTGCTAGTGGTTTGACTCGGACAGGCCTGTTCTTC; CDR3 protein: CASGLTRTGLFF
clone size: -; D gene: -; J gene: TRBJ2-7; V gene: TRBV27; CDR3 DNA: TGTGCCAGCAGCCATGACTCCGAACGCTCCTACGAGCAGTACTTC; CDR3 protein: CASSHDSERSYEQYF
clone size: -; D gene: -; J gene: TRBJ1-5; V gene: TRBV5-8; CDR3 DNA: TGTGCCAGCAGCCCCTCGGGCAGGGGCAATCAGCCCCAGCATTTT; CDR3 protein: CASSPSGRGNQPQHF
clone size: -; D gene: -; J gene: TRBJ2-7; V gene: TRBV28; CDR3 DNA: TGTGCCAGCAGTTTATTCGGCTACGAGCAGTACTTC; CDR3 protein: CASSLFGYEQYF
clone size: -; D gene: -; J gene: TRBJ2-5; V gene: TRBV27; CDR3 DNA: TGTGCCAGCAGTTTAGGGTACGGCAGGGAGACCCAGTACTTC; CDR3 protein: CASSLGYGRETQYF
clone size: -; D gene: -; J gene: TRBJ1-5; V gene: TRBV18; CDR3 DNA: TGTGCCAGCTCACAACCGGATAGCAATCAGCCCCAGCATTTT; CDR3 protein: CASSQPDSNQPQHF
clone size: few; D gene: -; J gene: TRBJ1-5; V gene: TRBV7-8; CDR3 DNA: TGTGCCAGCAGCTTCGACGACGGGAATCAGCCCCAGCATTTT; CDR3 protein: CASSFDDGNQPQHF
clone size: -; D gene: TRBD2; J gene: TRBJ2-5; V gene: TRBV5-6; CDR3 DNA: TGTGCCAGCAGCTTGAACGCTATAGCGGGGGGACGCCAAGAGACCCAGTACTTC; CDR3 protein: CASSLNAIAGGRQETQYF
clone size: -; D gene: TRBD2; J gene: TRBJ2-3; V gene: TRBV5-4; CDR3 DNA: TGTGCCAGCAGCTTGTCGGCGGGAGTGGGCACAGATACGCAGTATTTT; CDR3 protein: CASSLSAGVGTDTQYF
clone size: -; D gene: -; J gene: TRBJ2-7; V gene: TRBV14; CDR3 DNA: TGTGCCAGCAGCCAAGTCGGAACCGGGACCTCCGAGCAGTACTTC; CDR3 protein: CASSQVGTGTSEQYF
clone size: -; D gene: -; J gene: TRBJ2-3; V gene: TRBV7-9; CDR3 DNA: TGTGCCAGCAGCTTTCGCAGGGAAACAGATACGCAGTATTTT; CDR3 protein: CASSFRRETDTQYF
clone size: -; D gene: -; J gene: TRBJ1-5; V gene: TRBV5-4; CDR3 DNA: TGTGCCAGCAGCTTGTGGGGGGTTCAGCCCCAGCATTTT; CDR3 protein: CASSLWGVQPQHF
clone size: -; D gene: -; J gene: TRBJ2-7; V gene: TRBV7-8; CDR3 DNA: TGTGCCAGCAGCCCCCGGACACCCTCCTACGAGCAGTACTTC; CDR3 protein: CASSPRTPSYEQYF
clone size: -; D gene: TRBD1; J gene: TRBJ1-5; V gene: TRBV6-6; CDR3 DNA: TGTGCCAGCAGTCCCGACAGGGTGAACAATCAGCCCCAGCATTTT; CDR3 protein: CASSPDRVNNQPQHF
clone size: -; D gene: TRBD2; J gene: TRBJ2-7; V gene: TRBV9; CDR3 DNA: TGTGCCAGCAGCGCCCGGGACGGGGGGTTCTACGAGCAGTACTTC; CDR3 protein: CASSARDGGFYEQYF
clone size: -; D gene: -; J gene: TRBJ1-1; V gene: TRBV7-3; CDR3 DNA: TGTGCCAGCAGCTTAACAGGACCGAACACTGAAGCTTTCTTT; CDR3 protein: CASSLTGPNTEAFF
clone size: -; D gene: TRBD2; J gene: TRBJ2-3; V gene: TRBV9; CDR3 DNA: TGTGCCAGCAGCCCGGGACTAGGCACAGATACGCAGTATTTT; CDR3 protein: CASSPGLGTDTQYF